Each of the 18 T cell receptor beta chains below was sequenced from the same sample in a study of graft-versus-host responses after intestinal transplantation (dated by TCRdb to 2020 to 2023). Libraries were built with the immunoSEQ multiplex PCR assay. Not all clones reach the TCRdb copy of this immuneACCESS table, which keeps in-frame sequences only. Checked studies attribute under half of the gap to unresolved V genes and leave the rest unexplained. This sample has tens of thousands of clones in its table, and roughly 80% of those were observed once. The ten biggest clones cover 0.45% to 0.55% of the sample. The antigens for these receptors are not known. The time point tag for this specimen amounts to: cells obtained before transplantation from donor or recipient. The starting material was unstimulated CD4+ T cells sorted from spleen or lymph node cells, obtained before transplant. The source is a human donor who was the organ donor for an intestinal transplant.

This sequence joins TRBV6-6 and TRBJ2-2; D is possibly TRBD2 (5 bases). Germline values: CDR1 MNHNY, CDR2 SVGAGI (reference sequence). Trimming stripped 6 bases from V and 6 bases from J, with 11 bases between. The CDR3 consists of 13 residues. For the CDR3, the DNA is TGTGCCAGCAGCTTCACTAGTTCCGGGGAGCTGTTTTTT. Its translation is CASSFTSSGELFF.

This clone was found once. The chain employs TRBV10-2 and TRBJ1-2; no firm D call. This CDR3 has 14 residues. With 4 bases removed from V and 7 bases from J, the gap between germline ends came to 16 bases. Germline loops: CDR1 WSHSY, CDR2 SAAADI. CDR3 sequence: CASSVNAGLGGYTF. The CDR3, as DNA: TGCGCCAGCAGTGTAAACGCCGGGTTAGGTGGCTACACCTTC.

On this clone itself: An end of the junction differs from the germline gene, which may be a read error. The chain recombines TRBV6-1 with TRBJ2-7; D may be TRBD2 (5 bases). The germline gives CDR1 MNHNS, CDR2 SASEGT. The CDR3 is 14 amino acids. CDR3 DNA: TGTGCCATCAGTGAGTCCGGGGAGACCTACGAGCAGTACTTC. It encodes CAISESGETYEQYF.

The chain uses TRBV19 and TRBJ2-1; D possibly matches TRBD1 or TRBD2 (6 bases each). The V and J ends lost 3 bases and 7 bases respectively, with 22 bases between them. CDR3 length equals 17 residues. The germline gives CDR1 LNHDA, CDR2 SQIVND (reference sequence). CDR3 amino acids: CASSIEGGKLFWNEQFF. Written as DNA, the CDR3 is TGTGCCAGTAGTATTGAAGGGGGGAAACTCTTTTGGAATGAGCAGTTCTTC.

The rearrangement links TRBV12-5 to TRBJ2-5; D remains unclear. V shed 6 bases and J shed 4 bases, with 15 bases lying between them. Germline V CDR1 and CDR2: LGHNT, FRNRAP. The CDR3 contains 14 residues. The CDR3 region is CASGADLLTETQYF. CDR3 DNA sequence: TGTGCTAGTGGGGCGGACCTCCTTACAGAGACCCAGTACTTC.

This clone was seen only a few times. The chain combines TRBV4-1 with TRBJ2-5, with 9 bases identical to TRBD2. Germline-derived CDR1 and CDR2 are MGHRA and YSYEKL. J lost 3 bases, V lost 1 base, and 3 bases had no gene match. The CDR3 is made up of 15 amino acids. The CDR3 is CASSQGAGGEETQYF. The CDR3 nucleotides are TGCGCCAGCAGCCAAGGTGCGGGGGGGGAAGAGACCCAGTACTTC.

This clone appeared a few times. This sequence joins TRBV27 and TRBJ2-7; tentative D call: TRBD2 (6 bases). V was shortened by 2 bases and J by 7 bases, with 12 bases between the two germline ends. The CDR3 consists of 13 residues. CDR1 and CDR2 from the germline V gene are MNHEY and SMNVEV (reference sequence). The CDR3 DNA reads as TGTGCCAGCAGTTTACCGGGACTGGAAGAGCAGTACTTC. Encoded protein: CASSLPGLEEQYF.

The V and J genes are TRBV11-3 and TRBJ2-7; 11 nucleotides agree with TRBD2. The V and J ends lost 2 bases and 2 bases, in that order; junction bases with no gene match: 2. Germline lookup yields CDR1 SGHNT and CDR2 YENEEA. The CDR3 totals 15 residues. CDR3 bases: TGTGCCAGCAGCTTACGTAGCGGGGGGGCCTACGAGCAGTACTTC. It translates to CASSLRSGGAYEQYF.

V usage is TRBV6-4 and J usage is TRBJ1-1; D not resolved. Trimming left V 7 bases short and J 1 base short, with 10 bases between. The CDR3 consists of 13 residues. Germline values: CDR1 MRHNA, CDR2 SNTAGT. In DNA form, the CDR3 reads TGTGCCAGCACCACACTTAGGAACACTGAAGCTTTCTTT. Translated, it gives CASTTLRNTEAFF.

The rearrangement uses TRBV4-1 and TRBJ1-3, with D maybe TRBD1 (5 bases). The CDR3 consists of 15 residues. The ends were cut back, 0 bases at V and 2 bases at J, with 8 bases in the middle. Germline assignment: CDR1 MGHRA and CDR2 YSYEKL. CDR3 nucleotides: TGCGCCAGCAGCCAAGAGGGGGTCCCTGGAAACACCATATATTTT. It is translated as CASSQEGVPGNTIYF.

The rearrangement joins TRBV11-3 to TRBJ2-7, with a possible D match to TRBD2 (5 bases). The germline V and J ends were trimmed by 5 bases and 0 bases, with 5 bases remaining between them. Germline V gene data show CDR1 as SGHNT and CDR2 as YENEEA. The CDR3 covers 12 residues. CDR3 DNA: TGTGCCAGCAGCCGGGACTCCTACGAGCAGTACTTC. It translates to CASSRDSYEQYF. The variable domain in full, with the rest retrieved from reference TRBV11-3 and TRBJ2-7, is EAGVVQSPRYKIIEKKQPVAFWCNPISGHNTLYWYLQNLGQGPELLIRYENEEAVDDSQLPKDRFSAERLKGVDSTLKIQPAELGDSAVYLCASSRDSYEQYFGPGTRLTVT.

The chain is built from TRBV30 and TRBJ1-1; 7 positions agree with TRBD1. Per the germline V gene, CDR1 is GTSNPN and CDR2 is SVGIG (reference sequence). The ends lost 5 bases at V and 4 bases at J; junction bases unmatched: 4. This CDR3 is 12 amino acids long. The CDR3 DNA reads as TGTGCCTGGGACAGGGTGACCACTGAAGCTTTCTTT. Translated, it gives CAWDRVTTEAFF.

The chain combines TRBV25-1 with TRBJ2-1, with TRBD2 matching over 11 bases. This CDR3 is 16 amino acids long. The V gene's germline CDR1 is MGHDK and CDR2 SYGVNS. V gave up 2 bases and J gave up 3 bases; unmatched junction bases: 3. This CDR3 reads CASSEPGLADYNEQFF. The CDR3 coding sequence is TGTGCCAGCAGTGAACCGGGACTAGCGGACTACAATGAGCAGTTCTTC.

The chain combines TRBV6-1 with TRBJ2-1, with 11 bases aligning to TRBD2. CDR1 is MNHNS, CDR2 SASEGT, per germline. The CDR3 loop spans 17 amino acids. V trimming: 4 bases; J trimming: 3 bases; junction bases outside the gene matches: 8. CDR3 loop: CASSAKLGTSGYNEQFF. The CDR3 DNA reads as TGTGCCAGCAGTGCCAAACTCGGGACTAGCGGCTACAATGAGCAGTTCTTC.

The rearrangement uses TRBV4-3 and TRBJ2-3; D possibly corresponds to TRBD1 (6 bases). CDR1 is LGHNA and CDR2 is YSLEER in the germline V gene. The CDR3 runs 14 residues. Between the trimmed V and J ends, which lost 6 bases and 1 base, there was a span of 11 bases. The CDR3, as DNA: TGCGCCAGCAGAAGGGACACGGGCACAGATACGCAGTATTTT. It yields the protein CASRRDTGTDTQYF.

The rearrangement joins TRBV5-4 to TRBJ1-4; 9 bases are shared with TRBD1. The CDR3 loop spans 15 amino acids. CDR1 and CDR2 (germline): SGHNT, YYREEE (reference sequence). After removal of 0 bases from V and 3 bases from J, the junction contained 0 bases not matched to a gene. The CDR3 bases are TGTGCCAGCAGCTTGGGGGACAGGGCTAATGAAAAACTGTTTTTT. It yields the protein CASSLGDRANEKLFF.

The CDR3 DNA is TGTGCCAGCAGCCTCCCGGGACAGGGGGCCAACAATGAGCAGTTCTTC. This gives the protein CASSLPGQGANNEQFF. This chain connects TRBV5-4 to TRBJ2-1; 12 nucleotides match TRBD1. This CDR3 has 16 amino acids. The germline gives CDR1 SGHNT, CDR2 YYREEE (reference sequence). Trimming cost V 4 bases and J 5 bases; bases outside gene matches: 7.

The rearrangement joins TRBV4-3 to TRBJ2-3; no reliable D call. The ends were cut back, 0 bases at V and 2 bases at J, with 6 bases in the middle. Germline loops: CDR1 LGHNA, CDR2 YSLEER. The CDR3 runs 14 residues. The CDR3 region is CASSQDMATDTQYF. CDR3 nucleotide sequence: TGCGCCAGCAGCCAAGATATGGCCACAGATACGCAGTATTTT.